Following are 24 T cell receptor beta chains from one sample sequenced in a study of OX40 agonist ivuxolimab in advanced cancers. Assay used: immunoSEQ multiplex PCR; TCRdb lists only in-frame clones, some missing. This sample has approximately 14,000 clones, with about three quarters found just once. Sequencing used CD4+ or CD8+ T cells sorted from blood, obtained in a trial of the OX40 agonist ivuxolimab. These receptors originate from an adult with an advanced solid tumor such as melanoma, head and neck, liver or kidney cancer.

The rearrangement links TRBV30 to TRBJ1-2, with D perhaps TRBD1 (5 bases). Deletions cut 2 bases from V and 2 bases from J, with 15 bases between. The CDR3 sequence is 15 residues long. Per the germline V gene, CDR1 is GTSNPN and CDR2 is SVGIG (reference sequence). The CDR3 is CAWSHPRGTNYGYTF. CDR3 coding DNA: TGTGCCTGGAGTCATCCCCGGGGCACCAACTATGGCTACACCTTC.

Sample share makes this clone medium-sized. The chain is built from TRBV11-2 and TRBJ2-1; 9 bases line up with TRBD1. J gave up 6 bases and V 8 bases, and 5 bases lay outside the gene matches. The CDR3 has 13 amino acids. Germline loops: CDR1 SGHAT, CDR2 FQNNGV. The CDR3 bases are TGTGCCAGCGACAGGGGGACCCGCAATGAGCAGTTCTTC. Translation gives CASDRGTRNEQFF.

The chain has TRBV18 and TRBJ2-1; TRBD2 might be the D (6 bases). V was clipped by 6 bases and J by 6 bases, with 12 bases between them. Germline V gives CDR1 KGHSH, CDR2 LQKENI. The CDR3 is 13 residues long. The CDR3, as DNA: TGTGCCAGCTCCCTCTTGGGGGGCAATGAGCAGTTCTTC. It specifies CASSLLGGNEQFF.

The rearrangement uses TRBV11-2 and TRBJ1-5; TRBD1 might be the D (5 bases). Germline CDR1 is SGHAT and CDR2 is FQNNGV. The V end was cut by 5 bases, the J end by 7 bases, with 12 bases between. CDR3 length: 13 amino acids. CDR3 in DNA: TGTGCCAGCAGCCCGGGCAGGGACCAGCCCCAGCATTTT. It translates to CASSPGRDQPQHF. The whole variable domain, remainder taken from reference TRBV11-2 and TRBJ1-5, is EAGVAQSPRYKIIEKRQSVAFWCNPISGHATLYWYQQILGQGPKLLIQFQNNGVVDDSQLPKDRFSAERLKGVDSTLKIQPAKLEDSAVYLCASSPGRDQPQHFGDGTRLSIL.

This chain links TRBV10-1 with TRBJ2-1; 7 bases are a match to TRBD2. The CDR3 consists of 14 residues. Germline CDR1 is WNHNN and CDR2 is SYGVQD (reference sequence). V lost 7 bases to trimming and J lost 8 bases; unmatched junction nucleotides: 11. The CDR3 spells CASNRAGVTDEQFF. In DNA, the CDR3 is TGCGCCAGCAACCGGGCGGGGGTAACAGATGAGCAGTTCTTC.

The rearrangement joins TRBV5-4 to TRBJ2-7, with D possibly matching TRBD2 (6 bases). CDR1 is SGHNT and CDR2 is YYREEE in the germline V gene (reference sequence). Trimming took 5 bases from V and 2 from J, leaving 14 bases between them. CDR3 length: 14 amino acids. The CDR3 sequence is CASSPGLGTYEQYF. CDR3 in DNA: TGTGCCAGCAGTCCGGGACTCGGGACCTACGAGCAGTACTTC.

The chain has TRBV5-6 and TRBJ1-2, with 8 positions matching TRBD1. The CDR3 sequence is 16 residues long. Germline V gene lookup returns CDR1 SGHDT and CDR2 YYEEEE. V dropped 3 bases and J dropped 4; count of bases not matched to a gene: 11. CDR3 residues: CASSSVTGVIPYGYTF. CDR3 sequence (DNA): TGTGCCAGCAGCTCCGTGACAGGGGTTATTCCCTATGGCTACACCTTC. The full variable domain, with the rest looked up from reference TRBV5-6 and TRBJ1-2, is DAGVTQSPTHLIKTRGQQVTLRCSPKSGHDTVSWYQQALGQGPQFIFQYYEEEERQRGNFPDRFSGHQFPNYSSELNVNALLLGDSALYLCASSSVTGVIPYGYTFGSGTRLTVV.

The J gene is TRBJ1-2, the V gene TRBV7-3; D possibly corresponds to TRBD1 (5 bases). Trimming shortened V by 8 bases and J by 6 bases, and 16 bases separated the two germline ends. CDR3 length equals 13 residues. CDR1 SGHTA and CDR2 FQGTGA come from the germline V gene. The CDR3, as DNA: TGTGCCAGCGGTTCTTCGGGGGAAGATGGCTACACCTTC. Its translation is CASGSSGEDGYTF.

The chain recombines TRBV7-8 with TRBJ2-7, with unresolved D. V shed 0 bases and J shed 3 bases, with 9 bases lying between them. CDR1 and CDR2 (germline): SGHVS, FQNEAQ. The CDR3 runs to 14 residues. The CDR3 DNA reads as TGTGCCAGCAGCTTAGCCACGGGCTACTACGAGCAGTACTTC. It yields the protein CASSLATGYYEQYF.

This rearrangement joins TRBV5-1 to TRBJ2-1, with D perhaps TRBD2 (6 bases). CDR3 length: 18 residues. Germline CDR1 reads SGHRS; CDR2 reads YFSETQ. V was shortened by 0 bases and J by 3 bases, with 19 bases between the two germline ends. The CDR3 DNA sequence: TGCGCCAGCAGCTTGGAGTCCGGGTTGGGGGGATACTACAATGAGCAGTTCTTC. This encodes CASSLESGLGGYYNEQFF.

This clone is deemed medium-sized. The chain carries TRBV2 and TRBJ2-7; D remains ambiguous. Germline CDR1 reads SNHLY; CDR2 reads FYNNEI. Trimming left V 4 bases short and J 2 bases short, with 9 bases between. There are 13 residues in the CDR3. CDR3 in DNA: TGTGCCAGCAGTGGAGTAAGGGCCTACGAGCAGTACTTC. This encodes CASSGVRAYEQYF.

J is TRBJ1-2 and V is TRBV11-2; a possible D gene is TRBD1 (5 bases). The germline V gene has CDR1 SGHAT and CDR2 FQNNGV. The CDR3 length is 13 residues. V gave up 2 bases and J gave up 8 bases, with 12 bases separating them. The CDR3 sequence: CASSLQGSGGYTF. CDR3 DNA sequence: TGTGCCAGCAGCTTACAGGGATCGGGCGGCTACACCTTC.

This chain connects TRBV5-1 to TRBJ1-1, with no clear D. The CDR3 is made up of 13 amino acids. CDR1 and CDR2 (germline): SGHRS, YFSETQ. Trimming left V 0 bases short and J 1 base short, with 4 bases between. CDR3 sequence reads: CASSLAGNTEAFF. Here the CDR3 DNA reads TGCGCCAGCAGCTTGGCCGGGAACACTGAAGCTTTCTTT.

This rearrangement joins TRBV29-1 to TRBJ1-2, with 7 bases matching TRBD1. The CDR3 length is 16 residues. V dropped 0 bases and J dropped 0; count of bases not matched to a gene: 7. The germline gives CDR1 SQVTM, CDR2 ANQGSEA. CDR3 sequence (DNA): TGCAGCGTTGAAGATGAAGACAGGGTAGCTAACTATGGCTACACCTTC. This encodes CSVEDEDRVANYGYTF.

The chain is built from TRBV15 and TRBJ2-5; D is undetermined. The assigned J gene may be wrong: the sequence end matches TRBJ2-7 better. CDR1 and CDR2 from the germline V gene are LNHNV and YYDKDF (reference sequence). This CDR3 is 15 amino acids long. The CDR3 is CATSRDRTVSYEQYF. The DNA of the CDR3 is TGTGCCACCAGCAGAGATAGGACCGTCTCCTACGAGCAGTACTTC.

This clone has only a few counts. The chain couples TRBV7-9 to TRBJ2-1, with TRBD1 as a possible D gene (5 bases). The germline V gene encodes CDR1 SEHNR and CDR2 FQNEAQ (reference sequence). The CDR3 contains 17 residues. V was clipped by 5 bases and J by 0 bases, with 17 bases between them. CDR3 residues: CASSETTRGGSYNEQFF. DNA of the CDR3: TGTGCCAGCAGCGAAACAACAAGGGGTGGCTCCTACAATGAGCAGTTCTTC.

By share, this clone ranks as medium-sized. This chain uses TRBV5-5 with TRBJ2-7; 7 positions agree with TRBD1. Germline CDR1 is SGHKS and CDR2 is YYEKEE (reference sequence). Trimming at V came to 4 bases and at J to 3 bases, leaving 4 bases not matched to a gene. CDR3 size: 13 residues. The DNA of the CDR3 is TGTGCCAGCAGCGGGGACAGCTTCTACGAGCAGTACTTC. This gives the protein CASSGDSFYEQYF. The whole variable domain, filled in from reference TRBV5-5 and TRBJ2-7, reads DAGVTQSPTHLIKTRGQQVTLRCSPISGHKSVSWYQQVLGQGPQFIFQYYEKEERGRGNFPDRFSARQFPNYSSELNVNALLLGDSALYLCASSGDSFYEQYFGPGTRLTVT.

This sequence joins TRBV9 and TRBJ2-2; D is perhaps TRBD2 (5 bases). The CDR3 totals 13 residues. CDR1 and CDR2 from the germline V gene are SGDLS and YYNGEE. The V end lost 0 bases, the J end lost 5 bases, and 5 bases lay between the germline ends. The CDR3 DNA follows: TGTGCCAGCAGCGTAGTAGCGACCGGGGAGCTGTTTTTT. It is translated as CASSVVATGELFF.

The chain joins TRBV7-9 to TRBJ2-3; a possible D gene is TRBD2 (5 bases). V gave up 4 bases and J gave up 10 bases, with 9 bases separating them. CDR3 length: 11 amino acids. Germline values: CDR1 SEHNR, CDR2 FQNEAQ (reference sequence). CDR3 protein: CASSWTGSQYF. In DNA form, the CDR3 reads TGTGCCAGCAGCTGGACGGGGTCGCAGTATTTT.

The genes are TRBV5-4 and TRBJ2-1; D possibly corresponds to TRBD1 (5 bases). The CDR3 runs to 15 residues. From germline, CDR1 is SGHNT and CDR2 YYREEE (reference sequence). Trimming removed 1 base from V and 1 base from J, with 9 bases in between. CDR3 protein: CASSLSRVSYNEQFF. Written as DNA, the CDR3 is TGTGCCAGCAGCTTGAGCAGGGTATCCTACAATGAGCAGTTCTTC.

This chain joins TRBV11-2 and TRBJ1-2; D gene uncertain. This CDR3 has 11 amino acids. Trimming shortened V by 4 bases and J by 6 bases, and 6 bases separated the two germline ends. CDR1 and CDR2 from the germline V gene are SGHAT and FQNNGV. The CDR3, as DNA: TGTGCCAGCAGCTCCCAGGATGGCTACACCTTC. This gives the protein CASSSQDGYTF.

The V call is TRBV6-5, the J call TRBJ2-3; 9 nucleotides align to TRBD1. Germline CDR1 reads MNHEY; CDR2 reads SVGAGI. V lost 0 bases and J lost 5; bases outside the gene matches: 6. This CDR3 has 16 amino acids. The CDR3 loop reads CASSYSWDRDRDTQYF. CDR3 coding DNA: TGTGCCAGCAGTTACTCCTGGGACAGGGACCGAGATACGCAGTATTTT.

The chain employs TRBV9 and TRBJ2-2; D uncertain. The CDR3 runs 13 residues. Germline loops: CDR1 SGDLS, CDR2 YYNGEE. The ends were cut back, 4 bases at V and 2 bases at J, with 6 bases in the middle. The CDR3 nucleotides are TGTGCCAGCAGCCCTGATAACACCGGGGAGCTGTTTTTT. This sequence encodes CASSPDNTGELFF.

The V gene is TRBV4-3, the J gene TRBJ1-2, with TRBD1 as a possible D gene (5 bases). This CDR3 contains 14 residues. V dropped 0 bases and J dropped 4 bases, with 9 bases sitting between them. CDR1 is LGHNA, CDR2 YSLEER, per germline. CDR3 sequence: CASSQEGTFYGYTF. CDR3 nucleotide sequence: TGCGCCAGCAGCCAAGAGGGGACCTTCTATGGCTACACCTTC.